This TCR delta chain was sequenced for a study of gamma-delta chains in newborns, infants, children. TCRdb used CATT to re-call clones from the reads. The table lists nearly 5,500 delta-chain clones, about a fifth of them singletons, with 5% to 6% in the top ten. A word on this clone: The junction departs from germline at one end; a sequencing error may be responsible.

The receptor's source is a child who was a newborn, infant or young child, either healthy, febrile or measles-vaccinated (not recorded which). Sequencing was carried out using blood.

CDR3 amino acids: CALGERKCPSYLLVIRSEDTLIF. The CDR3 DNA reads TGTGCTCTTGGGGAGAGAAAGTGCCCTTCCTACCTCTTGGTGATCCGGAGTGAGGATACACTCATCTTT. The chain links TRDV1 to TRDJ1, with 9 bases aligning to TRDD2. The germline gives CDR1 TSWWSYY, CDR2 QGS. The CDR3 sequence is 23 residues long.